A single sample is the source of the 3 T cell receptor beta chains below, sequenced in a study of shared clonotypes between healthy human individuals. Measured with immunoSEQ multiplex PCR; TCRdb has only the in-frame clones, and not every one. This repertoire shows nearly 1 million clones, approximately 76% found once; its top ten account for about 1.5%. The sample taken for sequencing was memory CD4+ T cells sorted from blood. Described subset: CD45RA-negative fraction. The source of these receptors is a man aged 18 to 29 in good health.

This clone has only one observation. The chain recombines TRBV30 with TRBJ1-3; no definite D call. There are 14 residues in the CDR3. CDR1 is GTSNPN and CDR2 is SVGIG in the germline V gene (reference sequence). Trimming took off 5 bases at V and 4 bases at J, with 15 bases between the two ends. CDR3 nucleotide sequence: TGTGCCTGGGGCTCCGAGTTACCGGGAAACACCATATATTTT. Protein: CAWGSELPGNTIYF.

The chain uses TRBV2 and TRBJ2-7; D may be TRBD1 (6 bases). The CDR3 has 13 residues. The V gene lost 7 bases and the J gene lost 3 bases, with 13 bases spanning the gap. Germline-derived CDR1 and CDR2 are SNHLY and FYNNEI. The CDR3 loop is CASTGDRYYEQYF. CDR3 DNA: TGTGCCAGCACAGGGGACCGATACTACGAGCAGTACTTC.

The chain carries TRBV5-4 and TRBJ2-3, with D possibly matching TRBD1 (5 bases). V was clipped by 1 base and J by 3 bases, with 9 bases between them. From germline, CDR1 is SGHNT and CDR2 YYREEE (reference sequence). This CDR3 contains 14 residues. CDR3 in DNA: TGTGCCAGCAGCTTGCGACAGTTAACAGATACGCAGTATTTT. This translates into CASSLRQLTDTQYF.